The rows below give T cell receptor beta chains drawn from one sample of a study of PD-L1 blockade in urothelial cancer. The method was immunoSEQ multiplex PCR; TCRdb's version includes in-frame clones alone and lacks a portion of them. The table lists tens of thousands of clones, 85% to 90% of them singletons, with 11% in the top ten. The source material was PBMCs, sampled around atezolizumab (anti-PD-L1) treatment. These TCRs come from a man in his sixties with urothelial cancer. The CDR3 runs from the conserved cysteine through the conserved F or W. A D gene is named only where the DNA matches it firmly. Size tells how often a clone was seen (once, few, many) or the class of an expanded clone, and some rows leave it out.

d_call j_call clone_size v_call cdr3_nt cdr3_aa
- TRBJ1-4 - TRBV30 TGTGCCTGGAGTGTAAACAGAGTCCCAACTAATGAAAAACTGTTTTTT CAWSVNRVPTNEKLFF
- TRBJ1-2 - TRBV30 TGTGCCTGGAGTGCAGGGAACCACTATGGCTACACCTTC CAWSAGNHYGYTF
TRBD1 TRBJ1-4 - TRBV19 TGTGCCAGTAGTATTGGGGACAGACTTGCAACTAATGAAAAACTGTTTTTT CASSIGDRLATNEKLFF
- TRBJ2-1 - TRBV4-1 TGCGCCAGCAGCGCCCGACACGGGGAGGCGGCATACAATGAGCAGTTCTTC CASSARHGEAAYNEQFF
- TRBJ2-3 - TRBV6-1 TGTGCAAGCGCGGTTTATAGCAATCAGCCCCAGTATTTT CASAVYSNQPQYF
- TRBJ2-7 - TRBV6-6 TGTGCCAGCAATGGACAGAACTACGAGCAGTACTTC CASNGQNYEQYF
TRBD1 TRBJ2-1 - TRBV18 TGTGCCAGCTCCCGGCATATAAACCAGGGGGCGGTTGAGCAGTTCTTC CASSRHINQGAVEQFF
TRBD2 TRBJ2-5 once TRBV5-1 TGCGCCAGCAGCCCGGGACTAGCGGGAGGGAGGGAGACCCAGTACTTC CASSPGLAGGRETQYF
- TRBJ1-1 once TRBV18 TGTGCCAGCTCACCACCATCCTTAACTGAAGCTTTCTTT CASSPPSLTEAFF
TRBD1 TRBJ1-1 - TRBV10-3 TGTGCCGTACAGGGGGCGGTGAACACTGAAGCTTTCTTT CAVQGAVNTEAFF
TRBD1 TRBJ1-1 - TRBV5-4 TGTGCCAGCAGCTTGGTGTGGACAGGGAACACTGAAGCTTTCTTT CASSLVWTGNTEAFF
TRBD1 TRBJ2-7 - TRBV5-3 TGTGCCCGGGGCCACCAGGGGGACCGAGAGCAGTACTTC CARGHQGDREQYF
TRBD1 TRBJ2-3 - TRBV9 TGTGCCAGCAGCTTGGGACAGGGGGCTGGAGATACGCAGTATTTT CASSLGQGAGDTQYF
- TRBJ1-3 - TRBV29-1 TGCAGCGCAGGAGGGGACGGCTCTGGAAACACCATATATTTT CSAGGDGSGNTIYF
- TRBJ2-2 - TRBV6-1 TGTGCCAGCAGTGACAGGGTTTACACCGGGGAGCTGTTTTTT CASSDRVYTGELFF
- TRBJ2-2 - TRBV7-3 TGTGCCAGCAGCAGCACCCAGGGGCGGACCGGGGAGCTGTTTTTT CASSSTQGRTGELFF
- TRBJ2-1 - TRBV5-4 TGTGTCAGCAGCTTGGAAGGGACTCCCAATGAGCAGTTCTTC CVSSLEGTPNEQFF
- TRBJ2-7 - TRBV2 TGTGCCACACACAGATTGAGGGAGAGGGATTTGACCTACGAGCAGTACTTC CATHRLRERDLTYEQYF
TRBD2 TRBJ2-5 once TRBV11-2 TGTGCCAGCAGCCTGGGACTAGCCGAGACCCAGTACTTC CASSLGLAETQYF
TRBD1 TRBJ2-7 - TRBV19 TGTGCCAGTAGTGCGAGGACAGGGGGGACCTACGAGCAGTACTTC CASSARTGGTYEQYF
- TRBJ2-3 once TRBV7-6 TGTGCCAGCAGCTTAGCTCCAGGCCCGCCCACAGATACGCAGTATTTT CASSLAPGPPTDTQYF
TRBD1 TRBJ2-2 - TRBV6-6 TGTGCCAGCAGTTACGGGACAGGGTACACCGGGGAGCTGTTTTTT CASSYGTGYTGELFF
TRBD1 TRBJ2-5 - TRBV5-1 TGCGCCAGCAGCCCGGGTACAGGGGGCCCTTACAGGGCCCAGTACTTC CASSPGTGGPYRAQYF
- TRBJ2-5 - TRBV5-6 TGTGCCAGCAGCTTTCTCCAAGAGACCCAGTACTTC CASSFLQETQYF